These 25 T cell receptor beta chains were sequenced from one sample in a study of beta chain features in type 1 diabetes. The study reverse transcribed the entire isolated RNA, so it sequenced expressed TCRB transcripts. The assay was immunoSEQ multiplex PCR, and TCRdb's table has in-frame clones only and misses some. The repertoire holds roughly 250,000 clones, with about 20% as singletons. These receptors' targets are unknown. Findings of the study overall: TCRB CDR3 length was moderately but significantly reduced in all four CD4+ subsets of Type 1 diabetes patients.

The sequencing input was naive CD4+ T cells from blood. Receptors were obtained from a woman in her forties with type 1 diabetes.

This clone was found a few times. The rearrangement joins TRBV28 to TRBJ2-5; 12 nucleotides match TRBD1. The CDR3 totals 16 residues. Germline V gene data show CDR1 as MDHEN and CDR2 as SYDVKM. After removal of 5 bases from V and 5 bases from J, the junction contained 9 bases not matched to a gene. The CDR3: CASSRLGTGGLETQYF. The CDR3 nucleotides read TGTGCCAGCAGTCGCCTGGGGACAGGGGGCTTGGAGACCCAGTACTTC.

In its sample, this clone was seen a few times. The chain carries TRBV7-2 and TRBJ1-5; D remains ambiguous. This CDR3 is built from 12 residues. Between the trimmed V and J ends, which lost 5 bases and 7 bases, there was a span of 9 bases. Germline V gene sequence: CDR1 SGHTA, CDR2 FQGNSA. The CDR3 coding sequence is TGTGCCAGCAGCGAGGTCGGACAGCCCCAGCATTTT. It codes for CASSEVGQPQHF.

This chain joins TRBV29-1 and TRBJ2-3, with 11 bases matching TRBD2. The CDR3 contains 14 residues. J gave up 3 bases and V 4 bases, and 3 bases lay outside the gene matches. Germline CDR1 and CDR2: SQVTM and ANQGSEA. The CDR3 region is CSVGLAGITDTQYF. In DNA form, the CDR3 reads TGCAGCGTTGGACTAGCGGGAATTACAGATACGCAGTATTTT.

This clone turned up a few times. The chain combines TRBV7-2 with TRBJ2-7, with 7 bases matching TRBD1. V gave up 6 bases and J gave up 2 bases; unmatched junction bases: 4. CDR1 SGHTA and CDR2 FQGNSA come from the germline V gene. CDR3 length equals 13 residues. The CDR3 loop is CASRPGTAYEQYF. The CDR3 nucleotides are TGTGCCAGCAGGCCCGGGACAGCCTACGAGCAGTACTTC.

The chain combines TRBV27 with TRBJ2-5, with a tentative D call TRBD2 (5 bases). Deletions cut 9 bases from V and 5 bases from J, with 13 bases between. Germline V CDR1 and CDR2: MNHEY, SMNVEV (reference sequence). This CDR3 has 12 amino acids. The CDR3: CASGPTGETQYF. The CDR3 coding sequence is TGTGCCAGTGGACCCACGGGGGAGACCCAGTACTTC.

There are a few counts of this clone. This chain joins TRBV28 and TRBJ1-5; no firm D call. The CDR3 covers 16 residues. Germline assignment: CDR1 MDHEN and CDR2 SYDVKM. The ends were cut back, 2 bases at V and 7 bases at J, with 18 bases in the middle. The CDR3 region is CASSLGVPLGGQPQHF. CDR3 coding DNA: TGTGCCAGCAGTTTAGGAGTCCCACTAGGAGGGCAGCCCCAGCATTTT.

The chain has TRBV4-1 and TRBJ2-5; 7 nucleotides match TRBD2. V lost 6 bases to trimming and J lost 1 base; unmatched junction nucleotides: 5. The V gene's germline CDR1 is MGHRA and CDR2 YSYEKL. There are 14 residues in the CDR3. The CDR3 DNA sequence: TGCGCCAGCAGGAGGGAGGGGAGCCAAGAGACCCAGTACTTC. Translation: CASRREGSQETQYF.

This clone was recorded a few times. V usage is TRBV28 and J usage is TRBJ2-1; 9 nucleotides line up with TRBD2. Germline CDR1 reads MDHEN; CDR2 reads SYDVKM. V trimming: 7 bases; J trimming: 9 bases; junction bases outside the gene matches: 13. The CDR3 spans 15 residues. DNA for the CDR3: TGTGCCAGCAATCTTGGCGGGAGGGCCTTTCTTGAGCAGTTCTTC. The encoded protein is CASNLGGRAFLEQFF.

The chain employs TRBV10-3 and TRBJ1-5; 9 bases agree with TRBD1. The CDR3 totals 14 residues. CDR1 and CDR2 from the germline V gene are ENHRY and SYGVKD. V was clipped by 8 bases and J by 4 bases; unmatched bases: 6. The CDR3 nucleotides are TGTGCCATCGCTGCCGACAGGGGGAATCAGCCCCAGCATTTT. This encodes CAIAADRGNQPQHF.

In this sample, this clone turned up a few times. The V gene is TRBV10-3, the J gene TRBJ2-3, with D tentatively TRBD2 (6 bases). CDR1 is ENHRY, CDR2 SYGVKD, per germline. Trimming left V 1 base short and J 5 bases short, with 13 bases between. The CDR3 contains 15 residues. This chain's CDR3 is CAISELSPGGDTQYF. The DNA for the CDR3 is TGTGCCATCAGTGAGTTGAGCCCCGGGGGAGATACGCAGTATTTT.

The rearrangement joins TRBV7-9 to TRBJ2-1, with D unclear. The CDR3 contains 10 residues. Germline CDR1 is SEHNR and CDR2 is FQNEAQ (reference sequence). Trimming took off 10 bases at V and 5 bases at J, with 6 bases between the two ends. This CDR3 reads CATKNNEQFF. The CDR3 nucleotides read TGTGCCACCAAAAACAATGAGCAGTTCTTC.

The genes are TRBV7-2 and TRBJ1-2, with D unclear. V lost 1 base, J lost 4 bases, and 7 bases lay in between. The germline gives CDR1 SGHTA, CDR2 FQGNSA. CDR3 length equals 13 residues. The CDR3 sequence: CASSLDTSYGYTF. The CDR3 DNA reads as TGTGCCAGCAGCTTAGACACAAGCTATGGCTACACCTTC.

The V gene is TRBV5-1, the J gene TRBJ2-5; D unclear. Germline V gene lookup returns CDR1 SGHRS and CDR2 YFSETQ. The CDR3 contains 11 residues. The ends were cut back, 4 bases at V and 2 bases at J, with 3 bases in the middle. CDR3 sequence: CASSVQETQYF. CDR3 nucleotide sequence: TGCGCCAGCAGCGTACAAGAGACCCAGTACTTC.

CDR3: CASSLTPDSHEQYF. Here the CDR3 DNA reads TGTGCCAGCAGCCTGACCCCAGACAGCCACGAGCAGTACTTC. The V and J genes are TRBV7-9 and TRBJ2-7; tentatively, D is TRBD1 (5 bases). Trimming removed 5 bases at V and 5 bases at J, with 16 bases between. The V gene's germline CDR1 is SEHNR and CDR2 FQNEAQ (reference sequence). CDR3 size: 14 residues.

This clone has more than one count but fewer than ten. The V and J genes are TRBV9 and TRBJ2-3, with D possibly TRBD1 on 6 matching bases. Trimming left V 4 bases short and J 3 bases short, with 9 bases between. Germline values: CDR1 SGDLS, CDR2 YYNGEE. This CDR3 is built from 13 residues. CDR3 sequence: CASSLTGTDTQYF. CDR3 nucleotide sequence: TGTGCCAGCAGCCTTACAGGGACAGATACGCAGTATTTT. Full variable domain (missing parts from reference TRBV9 and TRBJ2-3): DSGVTQTPKHLITATGQRVTLRCSPRSGDLSVYWYQQSLDQGLQFLIQYYNGEERAKGNILERFSAQQFPDLHSELNLSSLELGDSALYFCASSLTGTDTQYFGPGTRLTVL.

This clone was detected a few times. The chain is built from TRBV18 and TRBJ2-7, with D unclear. Trimming removed 3 bases at V and 2 bases at J, with 11 bases between. The CDR3 covers 14 residues. Germline V gene data show CDR1 as KGHSH and CDR2 as LQKENI. The CDR3 DNA sequence: TGTGCCAGCTCACCTATGGGCTTTGCCTACGAGCAGTACTTC. Its translation: CASSPMGFAYEQYF.

This clone has just one count. The chain couples TRBV7-2 to TRBJ1-4; no clear D. Trimming left V 4 bases short and J 11 bases short, with 14 bases between. Germline V gene lookup returns CDR1 SGHTA and CDR2 FQGNSA. The CDR3 consists of 13 residues. CDR3 nucleotide sequence: TGTGCCAGCAGCTCGCCCGCCGGAGGGAAACTGTTTTTT. Translation gives CASSSPAGGKLFF.

This sequence joins TRBV7-2 and TRBJ2-1; D perhaps matches TRBD2 (5 bases). There are 13 residues in the CDR3. Germline V gene lookup returns CDR1 SGHTA and CDR2 FQGNSA. Trimming left V 5 bases short and J 6 bases short, with 11 bases between. The CDR3 DNA sequence: TGTGCCAGCAGCCCTCGGGGAAGCAATGAGCAGTTCTTC. As protein: CASSPRGSNEQFF.

V is TRBV15 and J is TRBJ2-7; 9 nucleotides agree with TRBD2. This CDR3 contains 15 residues. CDR1 and CDR2 (germline): LNHNV, YYDKDF (reference sequence). V trimming: 3 bases; J trimming: 7 bases; junction bases outside the gene matches: 10. CDR3 in DNA: TGTGCCACCAGCAGGGATAGCGGGGGCCGGGGAGAGCAGTACTTC. Its translation: CATSRDSGGRGEQYF.

This clone turned up a few times. V and J are TRBV4-2 and TRBJ1-4; no clear D. V lost 1 base and J lost 7, with 13 bases in between. Germline V CDR1 and CDR2: LGHNA, YNFKEQ. The CDR3 sequence is 15 residues long. The CDR3 region is CASSQALDRGEKLFF. The CDR3 nucleotides are TGTGCCAGCAGCCAAGCTCTGGATCGGGGTGAAAAACTGTTTTTT.

This clone showed up just a few times. The chain carries TRBV7-2 and TRBJ1-3; D remains unclear. Germline V gene data show CDR1 as SGHTA and CDR2 as FQGNSA. The CDR3 spans 15 residues. The germline V and J ends were trimmed by 1 base and 0 bases, with 7 bases remaining between them. The CDR3 region has the DNA TGTGCCAGCAGCTTAGGCGGTGGCTCTGGAAACACCATATATTTT. This translates into CASSLGGGSGNTIYF.

This clone has just a few counts. V usage is TRBV6-1 and J usage is TRBJ2-7; 9 nucleotides line up with TRBD1. There are 14 residues in the CDR3. V dropped 4 bases and J dropped 3; count of bases not matched to a gene: 4. CDR1 and CDR2 from the germline V gene are MNHNS and SASEGT. For the CDR3, the DNA is TGTGCCAGCAGTGGTGGGACAGGGCTCTACGAGCAGTACTTC. As protein: CASSGGTGLYEQYF.

This clone was seen more than once but under ten times. The V and J genes are TRBV19 and TRBJ2-7; TRBD2 might be the D (6 bases). The V end was cut by 4 bases, the J end by 2 bases, with 9 bases between. This CDR3 region has 13 residues. Germline CDR1 and CDR2: LNHDA and SQIVND (reference sequence). As DNA, the CDR3 is TGTGCCAGTAGTACCGGGGGAACCTACGAGCAGTACTTC. Translated, it gives CASSTGGTYEQYF.

The V call is TRBV5-6, the J call TRBJ2-3; 7 bases line up with TRBD2. The CDR3 extends over 15 amino acids. Looked up from germline, CDR1 is SGHDT and CDR2 is YYEEEE. After removal of 2 bases from V and 0 bases from J, the junction contained 3 bases not matched to a gene. CDR3 residues: CASSFMRGSTDTQYF. CDR3 nucleotides: TGTGCCAGCAGCTTCATGCGGGGGAGCACAGATACGCAGTATTTT.

This clone was detected only a few times. The chain is built from TRBV5-4 and TRBJ2-5; 13 bases fit TRBD2. The J segment lost 3 bases and the V segment lost 4 bases, leaving 3 bases of the junction unmatched. CDR3 length: 15 residues. Germline-derived CDR1 and CDR2 are SGHNT and YYREEE (reference sequence). The CDR3 loop is CASSRTSGSEETQYF. The CDR3 region has the DNA TGTGCCAGCAGCAGGACTAGCGGGAGTGAAGAGACCCAGTACTTC. Full variable domain (outside the CDR3, taken from reference TRBV5-4 and TRBJ2-5): ETGVTQSPTHLIKTRGQQVTLRCSSQSGHNTVSWYQQALGQGPQFIFQYYREEENGRGNFPPRFSGLQFPNYSSELNVNALELDDSALYLCASSRTSGSEETQYFGPGTRLLVL.